This T cell receptor beta chain was retrieved from a study of Ad26.COV2.S vaccination and SARS-CoV-2 variants. Described treatment: around 19 received Ad26.COV2.S at low or high dose, single or two shots; roughly 5 received placebo; per-sample allocation not given. Following the first vaccine or placebo injection, samples were taken on day 63. Concerning this clone: Its target is unknown.

The data were produced by immunoSEQ multiplex PCR, yet TCRdb's version contains in-frame clones alone and is incomplete. There are about 250,000 clones in the sample; around 87% occur only once, and around 3% lies in the top ten. General study findings and limits: Substantial breadth was reportedly displayed by spike-specific CD8+ and CD4+ T cell responses after vaccination.

The sample in question was peripheral blood, obtained in a trial of Ad26.COV2.S vaccine versus placebo. The receptor comes from a person between 18 and 60 years old who received the Ad26.COV2.S COVID-19 vaccine or a placebo.

The CDR3 DNA follows: TGTGCCAGCAGCCAAGATTTGACGGCAGGGGGGGAGGCTTTCTTT. Amino acid sequence: CASSQDLTAGGEAFF. J is TRBJ1-1 and V is TRBV3-1 (or the pseudogene TRBV3-2); TRBD1 agrees at 7 bases. There are 15 residues in the CDR3. V lost 0 bases to trimming and J lost 11 bases; unmatched junction nucleotides: 12. The V gene's germline CDR1 is LGHDT and CDR2 YNNKEL (reference sequence).